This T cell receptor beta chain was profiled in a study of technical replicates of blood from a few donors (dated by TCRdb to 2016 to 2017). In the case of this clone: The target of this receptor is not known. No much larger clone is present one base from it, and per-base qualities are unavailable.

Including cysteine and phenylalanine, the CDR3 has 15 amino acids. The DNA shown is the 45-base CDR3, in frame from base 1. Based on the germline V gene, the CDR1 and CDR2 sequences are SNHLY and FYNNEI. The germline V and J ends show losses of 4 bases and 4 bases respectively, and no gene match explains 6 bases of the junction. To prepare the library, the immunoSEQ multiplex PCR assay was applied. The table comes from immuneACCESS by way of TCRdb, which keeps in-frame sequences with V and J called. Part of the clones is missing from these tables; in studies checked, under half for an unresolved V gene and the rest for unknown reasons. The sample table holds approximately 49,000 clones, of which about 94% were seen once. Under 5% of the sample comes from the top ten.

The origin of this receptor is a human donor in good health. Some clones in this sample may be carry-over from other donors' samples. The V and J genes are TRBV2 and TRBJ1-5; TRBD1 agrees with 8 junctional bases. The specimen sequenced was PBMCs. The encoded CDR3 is CASSVGQGRNQPQHF. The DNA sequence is TGTGCCAGCAGTGTAGGACAGGGAAGGAATCAGCCCCAGCATTTT.